These 24 T cell receptor beta chains originate from one sample sequenced in a study of CDR3 diversity in severe acne. Each CDR3 protein is one row after TCRdb ran MiXCR on the PCR reads. The repertoire holds more than 85,000 distinct CDR3 sequences, about 49% seen once, with 11% in the top ten. Sequences were obtained from blood. These TCRs come from a male donor with severe acne vulgaris.

The CDR3 DNA sequence: TGTGCCAGCAGCTTAGGAGGACAGGGGTCTAGCTACACCTTC. The encoded protein is CASSLGGQGSSYTF. The rearrangement joins TRBV7-8 to TRBJ1-2; 9 nucleotides align to TRBD1. The CDR3 sequence is 14 residues long. V was clipped by 1 base and J by 9 bases; unmatched bases: 6. Per the germline V gene, CDR1 is SGHVS and CDR2 is FQNEAQ.

The CDR3 here is CSVGGGTSGRVRNEVQFF. The DNA of the CDR3 is TGCAGCGTGGGGGGGGGGACTAGCGGGAGGGTCCGTAATGAGGTGCAGTTCTTC. The chain joins TRBV29-1 to TRBJ2-1, with TRBD2 identical over 16 bases. In germline, CDR1 is SQVTM, CDR2 ANQGSEA. J was trimmed by 12 bases and V by 6 bases; bases with no gene match: 20. This CDR3 region has 18 residues.

The chain couples TRBV24-1 to TRBJ2-5; possible D gene TRBD2, 6 bases. This CDR3 is 15 amino acids long. The V and J ends lost 0 bases and 4 bases respectively, with 11 bases between them. Germline CDR1 is KGHDR and CDR2 is SFDVKD. CDR3 in amino acids: CATSDLGGNRETQYF. CDR3 DNA sequence: TGTGCCACCAGTGATTTGGGGGGGAACAGAGAGACCCAGTACTTC.

J is TRBJ2-2 and V is TRBV7-9, with 7 bases aligning to TRBD2. Germline CDR1 reads SEHNR; CDR2 reads FQNEAQ (reference sequence). This CDR3 is 14 amino acids long. V gave up 5 bases and J gave up 7 bases; unmatched junction bases: 7. CDR3 DNA sequence: TGTGCCAGCAGCCCCACAACTAGCGTCGGGGAGCTGTTTTTT. Protein: CASSPTTSVGELFF.

The rearrangement joins TRBV11-2 to TRBJ2-7; 7 bases are a match to TRBD2. The CDR3 totals 13 residues. V lost 0 bases and J lost 4; bases outside the gene matches: 0. Germline CDR1 SGHAT, CDR2 FQNNGV. The CDR3 spells CASSLDSGYEQYF. As DNA, the CDR3 is TGTGCCAGCAGCTTAGATAGCGGGTACGAGCAGTACTTC.

Ten or more counts support this clonotype. The chain links TRBV10-3 to TRBJ2-1, with D maybe TRBD1 (5 bases). The CDR3 length is 13 residues. The V end lost 7 bases, the J end lost 7 bases, and 14 bases lay between the germline ends. CDR1 and CDR2 from the germline V gene are ENHRY and SYGVKD. The CDR3 spells CAIKVAGWNEQFF. The CDR3 nucleotides read TGTGCCATCAAGGTCGCAGGGTGGAATGAGCAGTTCTTC.

This clonotype turned up a few times. CDR3 nucleotide sequence: TGTGCCAGCTCCCCTTGGGCGGGCACTGAAGCTTTCTTT. Its protein product is CASSPWAGTEAFF. The chain recombines TRBV27 with TRBJ1-1; D gene ambiguous. The germline V gene encodes CDR1 MNHEY and CDR2 SMNVEV (reference sequence). Trimming took 8 bases from V and 4 from J, leaving 14 bases between them. This CDR3 contains 13 residues.

With respect to this clonotype: This may be a read error, as it is one base from a much larger clone. The chain combines TRBV12-3 or TRBV12-4 with TRBJ2-1; D ambiguous. CDR3 length equals 15 residues. In nucleotides, the CDR3 is TGTGCCAGCACCCTAAGGTTCTATATAAACAATGAGCAGTCCTTC. This encodes CASTLRFYINNEQSF.

The table lists this clonotype with many counts. The gene calls are TRBV20-1 and TRBJ1-6; D possibly corresponds to TRBD1 (6 bases). Trimming pared 5 bases from V and 9 bases from J, leaving 17 bases between. CDR1 and CDR2 from the germline V gene are DFQATT and SNEGSKA (reference sequence). This CDR3 has 14 amino acids. In nucleotides, the CDR3 is TGCAGTGCTCACACAGGGAGTGTTGGTTCACCCCTCCACTTT. Amino acids: CSAHTGSVGSPLHF.

The chain carries TRBV15 and TRBJ1-4; TRBD1 matches at 9 bases. Germline V CDR1 and CDR2: LNHNV, YYDKDF (reference sequence). The CDR3 runs 15 residues. Unmatched junction bases numbered 6, after V lost 0 bases and J lost 10 bases. The CDR3 nucleotides read TGTGCCACCAGCAGAGATCGACAGGGGGATCGAAAACTGTTTTTT. Its protein product is CATSRDRQGDRKLFF. Variable domain in full (rest from reference TRBV15 and TRBJ1-4): DAMVIQNPRYQVTQFGKPVTLSCSQTLNHNVMYWYQQKSSQAPKLLFHYYDKDFNNEADTPDNFQSRRPNTSFCFLDIRSPGLGDTAMYLCATSRDRQGDRKLFFGSGTQLSVL.

The gene calls are TRBV3-1 and TRBJ1-2; TRBD1 is a possible D gene (5 bases). Trimming took off 5 bases at V and 8 bases at J, with 12 bases between the two ends. Germline CDR1 and CDR2: LGHDT and YNNKEL (reference sequence). CDR3 length: 12 amino acids. DNA for the CDR3: TGTGCCAGCAGCAGGGCGGGGGACGGCTACACCTTC. Its translation is CASSRAGDGYTF.

The gene calls are TRBV28 and TRBJ2-3; the match to TRBD2 covers 11 bases. Germline-derived CDR1 and CDR2 are MDHEN and SYDVKM. V shed 9 bases and J 4 bases; nucleotides not matched to a gene: 12. The CDR3 spans 16 residues. CDR3 residues: CARRGVSGRGADTQYF. As DNA, the CDR3 is TGTGCCAGACGGGGGGTTAGCGGGAGGGGGGCAGATACGCAGTATTTT.

This clonotype occurred a few times. This may stem from a read error, because a much larger clone lies one nucleotide away. The V call is TRBV20-1, the J call TRBJ1-6; D is ambiguous. Looked up from germline, CDR1 is DFQATT and CDR2 is SNEGSKA (reference sequence). The CDR3 sequence is 15 residues long. In nucleotides, the CDR3 is TGCAGTGCTAGTCCGTGGACTAACTATAATCCACCCCTCCACTTT. Translating it yields CSASPWTNYNPPLHF.

In this sample, this clonotype turned up once. This chain joins TRBV10-3 and TRBJ2-6, with no clear D. Germline V gene sequence: CDR1 ENHRY, CDR2 SYGVKD. The ends were cut back, 5 bases at V and 2 bases at J, with 10 bases in the middle. The CDR3 length is 15 residues. CDR3 sequence: CAISSAQTGANVLTF. DNA of the CDR3: TGTGCCATCAGTTCCGCACAAACTGGGGCCAACGTCCTGACTTTC.

The rearrangement joins TRBV10-1 to TRBJ2-7; D assignment may be TRBD1 or TRBD2 (5 bases each). With 5 bases removed from V and 0 bases from J, the gap between germline ends came to 11 bases. The CDR3 is 14 residues long. CDR1 is WNHNN and CDR2 is SYGVQD in the germline V gene (reference sequence). The CDR3 DNA is TGCGCCAGCAGTAATACGGGGCCCTCCTACGAGCAGTACTTC. This sequence encodes CASSNTGPSYEQYF.

Comment on this clonotype: A much larger clone differs from this one at a single base, so this may be a read error. The V and J genes are TRBV7-9 and TRBJ1-6, with TRBD1 matching over 7 bases. With V trimmed by 4 bases and J by 5 bases, 8 bases remained unmatched. Per germline, CDR1 SEHNR and CDR2 FQNEAQ (reference sequence). The CDR3 runs to 16 residues. CDR3 sequence (DNA): TGTGCCAGCAGCTCAGGGGCGGGACAGAATAATTCACCCCTCCACTTT. Amino acid sequence: CASSSGAGQNNSPLHF.

The chain combines TRBV3-1 with TRBJ2-1; 12 bases agree with TRBD2. V lost 2 bases and J lost 2; bases outside the gene matches: 1. Germline CDR1 and CDR2: LGHDT and YNNKEL (reference sequence). The CDR3 has 16 amino acids. The CDR3 DNA reads TGTGCCAGCAGCCAACGGACTAGCGGGACCTACAATGAGCAGTTCTTC. Amino acids: CASSQRTSGTYNEQFF.

By its share, this clonotype is medium-sized. The V and J genes are TRBV4-1 and TRBJ2-7; TRBD1 agrees at 9 bases. The CDR3 loop spans 16 amino acids. V lost 4 bases, J lost 6 bases, and 13 bases stayed unmatched. Per the germline V gene, CDR1 is MGHRA and CDR2 is YSYEKL. CDR3 protein: CASSRRAGTGSSEQYF. In nucleotides, the CDR3 is TGCGCCAGCAGCCGCCGAGCGGGGACAGGGTCAAGCGAGCAGTACTTC.

The rearrangement uses TRBV5-5 and TRBJ2-7, with 12 bases lining up with TRBD2. Trimming removed 2 bases from V and 7 bases from J; junction bases left unmatched: 4. There are 14 residues in the CDR3. CDR1 and CDR2 (germline): SGHKS, YYEKEE (reference sequence). CDR3 sequence: CASSLSLAGGEQYF. The CDR3 nucleotides are TGTGCCAGCAGCTTATCACTAGCGGGAGGTGAGCAGTACTTC.

In the case of this clonotype: This could be a read error, since a much larger clone is one nucleotide away. The chain carries TRBV5-5 and TRBJ2-3, with D unclear. In germline, CDR1 is SGHKS, CDR2 YYEKEE (reference sequence). The CDR3 runs to 14 residues. The CDR3 spells CASSFKLPPDTLYF. The CDR3 coding sequence is TGTGCCAGCAGCTTTAAGCTTCCTCCAGATACGCTGTATTTT.

The chain couples TRBV6-2 or TRBV6-3 to TRBJ2-7, with 7 bases that match TRBD2. V lost 8 bases to trimming and J lost 2 bases; unmatched junction nucleotides: 3. The CDR3 has 12 residues. CDR1 and CDR2 (germline): MNHEY, SVGEGT. This CDR3 reads CASRGSAYEQYF. The CDR3 DNA is TGTGCCAGCCGCGGGAGTGCCTACGAGCAGTACTTC.

This clonotype was counted many times. The chain uses TRBV2 and TRBJ2-5, with D perhaps given as TRBD1 or TRBD2 (5 bases each). Germline CDR1 SNHLY, CDR2 FYNNEI. Trimming pared 6 bases from V and 0 bases from J, leaving 14 bases between. This CDR3 spans 15 amino acids. The CDR3 bases are TGTGCCAGCAGGGACCGGGACGGCAACCAAGAGACCCAGTACTTC. Protein: CASRDRDGNQETQYF. Full variable domain (outside the CDR3, taken from reference TRBV2 and TRBJ2-5): EPEVTQTPSHQVTQMGQEVILRCVPISNHLYFYWYRQILGQKVEFLVSFYNNEISEKSEIFDDQFSVERPDGSNFTLKIRSTKLEDSAMYFCASRDRDGNQETQYFGPGTRLLVL.

The chain has TRBV15 and TRBJ2-7, with 12 bases that match TRBD1. Trimming at V came to 3 bases and at J to 4 bases, leaving 7 bases not matched to a gene. The CDR3 spans 16 residues. The germline gives CDR1 LNHNV, CDR2 YYDKDF (reference sequence). The CDR3: CATSSTTGQGAYEQYF. The DNA of the CDR3 is TGTGCCACCAGCAGCACAACGGGACAGGGGGCTTACGAGCAGTACTTC. The variable domain in full, completed from reference TRBV15 and TRBJ2-7, reads DAMVIQNPRYQVTQFGKPVTLSCSQTLNHNVMYWYQQKSSQAPKLLFHYYDKDFNNEADTPDNFQSRRPNTSFCFLDIRSPGLGDTAMYLCATSSTTGQGAYEQYFGPGTRLTVT.

As for this clonotype: The junction departs from the called germline gene at one end, perhaps through a read error. The V call is TRBV25-1, the J call TRBJ2-7; 8 positions agree with TRBD1. The CDR3 is 14 amino acids. The germline V gene has CDR1 MGHDK and CDR2 SYGVNS. The CDR3 DNA is TGCGCCAGCAGCCTCGGGACAGGACCTAACGAGCAGTACTTC. Its protein product is CASSLGTGPNEQYF.